The 27 T cell receptor beta chains in this list originate from one sample, sequenced in a study of cytomegalovirus exposure and HLA in healthy donors. The PCR had 60 Vbeta and 13 Jbeta primers. The repertoire was sequenced with immunoSEQ multiplex PCR; TCRdb's copy has only in-frame clones and lacks some. The sample holds 100,000 to 120,000 clones, under 90% seen once. The sequencing input was PBMCs. The receptor source for this set is a woman aged 18-29 years in good health and CMV-seronegative.

The genes are TRBV27 and TRBJ2-3, with no clear D. CDR1 is MNHEY and CDR2 is SMNVEV in the germline V gene (reference sequence). The CDR3 length is 13 residues. Trimming took 6 bases from V and 0 from J, leaving 7 bases between them. CDR3 protein: CASRPRSTDTQYF. The CDR3 DNA sequence: TGTGCCAGCAGGCCGAGAAGCACAGATACGCAGTATTTT.

V and J are TRBV7-9 and TRBJ1-1; possible D gene TRBD1, 6 bases. The CDR3 is 17 residues long. V dropped 4 bases and J dropped 1 base, with 19 bases sitting between them. Germline V CDR1 and CDR2: SEHNR, FQNEAQ (reference sequence). The CDR3 DNA reads TGTGCCAGCAGCTCCCCGGGGGGGGGCTTTGGGAACACTGAAGCTTTCTTT. Protein product: CASSSPGGGFGNTEAFF.

J is TRBJ2-2 and V is TRBV4-1, with 11 bases that match TRBD1. V shed 3 bases, J shed 4 bases, and the junction held 7 bases outside the gene matches. Looked up from germline, CDR1 is MGHRA and CDR2 is YSYEKL. The CDR3 runs 17 residues. The chain's CDR3 is CASSHVGTGGFTGELFF. CDR3 DNA: TGCGCCAGCAGCCACGTCGGGACAGGGGGTTTCACCGGGGAGCTGTTTTTT.

In the case of this clone: Compared with germline, one end of the junction differs, possibly owing to a read error. The DNA for the CDR3 is TGTGCCGGCAGCTTAGCGCTTTACCCGGGGGAGGACGAGCAGTACTTC. Its protein is CAGSLALYPGEDEQYF. J is TRBJ2-7 and V is TRBV7-9; maybe TRBD2 (6 bases). The CDR3 is 16 residues long. CDR1 SEHNR and CDR2 FQNEAQ come from the germline V gene (reference sequence).

This chain uses TRBV28 with TRBJ1-4; possible D gene TRBD1, 5 bases. The V gene lost 7 bases and the J gene lost 7 bases, with 13 bases spanning the gap. Germline V lookup: CDR1 MDHEN, CDR2 SYDVKM. The CDR3 loop spans 13 amino acids. DNA for the CDR3: TGTGCCAGCATACTGAACCAGGGTGAAAAACTGTTTTTT. Protein: CASILNQGEKLFF.

The chain joins TRBV19 to TRBJ1-2; 7 bases line up with TRBD1. Looked up from germline, CDR1 is LNHDA and CDR2 is SQIVND (reference sequence). The ends lost 5 bases at V and 4 bases at J; junction bases unmatched: 4. The CDR3 sequence is 13 residues long. CDR3 sequence (DNA): TGTGCCAGTAGTTCAGGGGACAGCTATGGCTACACCTTC. Translation: CASSSGDSYGYTF.

The J gene is TRBJ2-5, the V gene TRBV5-4; unclear D gene. Germline V gene sequence: CDR1 SGHNT, CDR2 YYREEE (reference sequence). CDR3 size: 15 residues. Trimming shortened V by 4 bases and J by 1 base, and 14 bases separated the two germline ends. The CDR3 region has the DNA TGTGCCAGCAGCGGGCAACATAGTATCCAAGAGACCCAGTACTTC. This sequence encodes CASSGQHSIQETQYF.

The CDR3 DNA is TGCGCCAGCAGCCAAGGCTATAGCAATCAGCCCCAGCATTTT. This codes for CASSQGYSNQPQHF. The chain joins TRBV4-3 to TRBJ1-5; D remains ambiguous. This CDR3 contains 14 residues. CDR1 and CDR2 (germline): LGHNA, YSLEER. V gave up 1 base and J gave up 0 bases, with 4 bases separating them.

The chain employs TRBV6-6 and TRBJ2-7; 7 bases are a match to TRBD2. Germline V gives CDR1 MNHNY, CDR2 SVGAGI (reference sequence). This CDR3 region has 14 residues. Losses at the gene ends were 8 bases for V and 6 bases for J; bases not matched to a gene: 13. In nucleotides, the CDR3 is TGTGCCAGCCTGGTGGGAGGGAGGGCTTCCGAGCAGTACTTC. As protein: CASLVGGRASEQYF.

The chain recombines TRBV28 with TRBJ1-5, with D unclear. This CDR3 has 13 residues. The germline CDR1 and CDR2 sequences are MDHEN and SYDVKM. V was pared by 6 bases and J by 6 bases, with 12 bases between. The CDR3 here is CASSTSPGQPQHF. Written as DNA, the CDR3 is TGTGCCAGCAGCACGAGCCCGGGTCAGCCCCAGCATTTT. Based on the CDR3 plus reference TRBV28 and TRBJ1-5, the full variable domain is DVKVTQSSRYLVKRTGEKVFLECVQDMDHENMFWYRQDPGLGLRLIYFSYDVKMKEKGDIPEGYSVSREKKERFSLILESASTNQTSMYLCASSTSPGQPQHFGDGTRLSIL.

This chain links TRBV25-1 with TRBJ1-3; D is uncertain. Trimming took off 5 bases at V and 1 base at J, with 15 bases between the two ends. The CDR3 is 16 residues long. Germline V gene data show CDR1 as MGHDK and CDR2 as SYGVNS. CDR3 in DNA: TGTGCCAGCAGTCCCCCGGGCGGGGAATCTGGAAACACCATATATTTT. Translated, it gives CASSPPGGESGNTIYF.

The V call is TRBV19, the J call TRBJ1-5; 8 bases are shared with TRBD1. V was clipped by 1 base and J by 4 bases; unmatched bases: 3. Germline loops: CDR1 LNHDA, CDR2 SQIVND (reference sequence). The CDR3 is 15 amino acids. The CDR3 DNA is TGTGCCAGTAGTATAGGGAGGACAGGGAATCAGCCCCAGCATTTT. Translation gives CASSIGRTGNQPQHF.

V gene TRBV28 combines with J gene TRBJ1-1; weak D call: TRBD1 (5 bases). The CDR3 contains 15 residues. V lost 6 bases, J lost 3 bases, and 17 bases lay in between. Looked up from germline, CDR1 is MDHEN and CDR2 is SYDVKM. CDR3 sequence (DNA): TGTGCCAGCAGCCCAACAAGGGGCTTGTACACTGAAGCTTTCTTT. This codes for CASSPTRGLYTEAFF.

This chain uses TRBV4-2 with TRBJ1-3; D gene ambiguous. CDR1 is LGHNA and CDR2 is YNFKEQ in the germline V gene. The CDR3 spans 17 residues. V lost 0 bases and J 1 base, leaving 13 bases between the germline ends. CDR3: CASSQDGVRHSGNTIYF. The CDR3 coding sequence is TGTGCCAGCAGCCAAGACGGAGTAAGGCATTCTGGAAACACCATATATTTT.

The chain carries TRBV28 and TRBJ1-5; D gene unclear. This CDR3 contains 12 residues. Germline V gene sequence: CDR1 MDHEN, CDR2 SYDVKM. The ends were cut back, 5 bases at V and 4 bases at J, with 6 bases in the middle. The DNA for the CDR3 is TGTGCCAGCAGTAATTATAATCAGCCCCAGCATTTT. This codes for CASSNYNQPQHF.

The chain links TRBV4-3 to TRBJ1-4; D perhaps matches TRBD1 (5 bases). V shed 4 bases and J shed 6 bases, with 15 bases lying between them. The CDR3 runs 15 residues. The germline CDR1 and CDR2 sequences are LGHNA and YSLEER. In DNA form, the CDR3 reads TGCGCCAGCAGCCCCCGGGGGTTACTTGATGAAAAACTGTTTTTT. Protein sequence: CASSPRGLLDEKLFF.

V and J are TRBV27 and TRBJ2-2; 9 nucleotides line up with TRBD1. The length of the CDR3 is 15 residues. V lost 0 bases, J lost 6 bases, and 2 bases stayed unmatched. Germline CDR1 and CDR2: MNHEY and SMNVEV (reference sequence). Here the CDR3 DNA reads TGTGCCAGCAGTTTATCGACAGGGGGGCCCGGGGAGCTGTTTTTT. Translating it yields CASSLSTGGPGELFF.

This clone was seen more than once but under ten times. The chain is built from TRBV5-1 and TRBJ1-6; 8 bases fit TRBD1. The CDR3 has 14 amino acids. CDR1 is SGHRS and CDR2 is YFSETQ in the germline V gene. The junction had 6 bases not matched to a gene; V was cut back by 4 bases and J by 9 bases. CDR3 amino acids: CASSMTGEASPLHF. As DNA, the CDR3 is TGCGCCAGCAGCATGACAGGGGAGGCTTCACCCCTCCACTTT.

V usage is TRBV19 and J usage is TRBJ2-5; 8 bases match TRBD2. Germline V gives CDR1 LNHDA, CDR2 SQIVND (reference sequence). CDR3 length: 17 amino acids. V lost 0 bases to trimming and J lost 4 bases; unmatched junction nucleotides: 10. CDR3 sequence: CASSIDIRGGIGETQYF. Here the CDR3 DNA reads TGTGCCAGTAGTATAGATATTCGCGGGGGGATCGGAGAGACCCAGTACTTC.

J is TRBJ2-1 and V is TRBV21-1; TRBD1, the table's D call, was not compared with the DNA. TRBV21-1 is reported as a pseudogene. The CDR3 length is 14 residues. The CDR3 DNA sequence: TGTGCCAGCAGCAATGACAGGGGTCACAATGAGCAGTTCTTC. Translated, it gives CASSNDRGHNEQFF.

This clone occurred a few times. This chain uses TRBV28 with TRBJ1-5, with D perhaps TRBD1 (6 bases). V dropped 5 bases and J dropped 2 bases, with 13 bases sitting between them. This CDR3 has 15 amino acids. Germline V CDR1 and CDR2: MDHEN, SYDVKM. The CDR3 is CASSPRGSGNQPQHF. The CDR3 nucleotides are TGTGCCAGCAGTCCCAGGGGTAGTGGCAATCAGCCCCAGCATTTT.

The V call is TRBV25-1, the J call TRBJ2-7; 7 bases map to TRBD1. The CDR3 runs 17 residues. V trimming: 4 bases; J trimming: 1 base; junction bases outside the gene matches: 13. The germline gives CDR1 MGHDK, CDR2 SYGVNS. The CDR3: CASSATGRRTPSYEQYF. CDR3 in DNA: TGTGCCAGCAGTGCGACAGGGAGACGTACCCCATCCTACGAGCAGTACTTC.

The chain carries TRBV10-3 and TRBJ1-2, with D maybe TRBD1 (5 bases). The V and J ends lost 5 bases and 8 bases respectively, with 15 bases between them. Germline CDR1 is ENHRY and CDR2 is SYGVKD. The CDR3 spans 13 residues. This CDR3 reads CAISLGTPDGYTF. DNA for the CDR3: TGTGCCATCAGTTTAGGGACTCCTGACGGCTACACCTTC.

The V gene is TRBV19, the J gene TRBJ2-3; tentatively, D is TRBD1 (6 bases). Trimming removed 7 bases at V and 2 bases at J, with 13 bases between. CDR3 length: 14 residues. CDR1 is LNHDA, CDR2 SQIVND, per germline (reference sequence). The CDR3: CASMNRVITDTQYF. The CDR3 DNA reads TGTGCCAGTATGAACAGGGTTATCACAGATACGCAGTATTTT.

V and J are TRBV28 and TRBJ2-1; 15 bases align to TRBD2. The CDR3 contains 16 residues. Trimming removed 2 bases from V and 8 bases from J; junction bases left unmatched: 4. Germline CDR1 MDHEN, CDR2 SYDVKM. CDR3 loop: CASSLPRTSGRDEQFF. The CDR3 coding sequence is TGTGCCAGCAGTTTACCCCGGACTAGCGGGAGGGATGAGCAGTTCTTC.

The chain couples TRBV4-1 to TRBJ2-1, with 15 bases lining up with TRBD2. CDR1 is MGHRA, CDR2 YSYEKL, per germline. Germline trimming cut 5 bases from V and 13 bases from J; bases unmatched to any gene: 9. This CDR3 spans 15 amino acids. CDR3 sequence (DNA): TGCGCCAGCAGCGAAGGACTAGCGGGGGGGCTAGGACAGTTCTTC. This codes for CASSEGLAGGLGQFF.

This rearrangement joins TRBV2 to TRBJ1-2; D is undetermined. Germline-derived CDR1 and CDR2 are SNHLY and FYNNEI. This CDR3 has 14 amino acids. V was pared by 5 bases and J by 0 bases, with 10 bases between. The CDR3 reads CASSLRRTNYGYTF. DNA for the CDR3: TGTGCCAGCAGTTTACGGAGAACTAACTATGGCTACACCTTC.